The 10 T cell receptor beta chains presented below share a single source sample, sequenced in a study of T-cell reconstitution after alpha-beta-depleted transplantation in children. It was with unique molecular identifiers that the TCRbeta library was prepared. A single record per CDR3 protein comes from TCRdb applying MiXCR to the PCR reads. The sample shows a few hundred thousand distinct CDR3 sequences, 25% to 30% of them seen only once. Material: PBMCs, obtained before TCRalphabeta/CD19-depleted stem cell transplant. Source of these receptors: a boy under two years old with Wiskott-Aldrich syndrome, due to receive a stem cell transplant.

This clonotype was picked up a small number of times. The V and J genes are TRBV12-3 or TRBV12-4 and TRBJ2-5; no definite D call. The CDR3 extends over 13 amino acids. V dropped 3 bases and J dropped 4 bases, with 9 bases sitting between them. CDR3 sequence reads: CASSLAGIETQYF. The CDR3 DNA reads as TGTGCCAGCAGTTTGGCAGGAATAGAGACCCAGTACTTC.

In its sample, this clonotype was seen a few times. The chain combines TRBV11-1 with TRBJ2-1, with a tentative D call TRBD1 (8 bases). Per germline, CDR1 SGHAT and CDR2 FQDESV (reference sequence). Trimming stripped 5 bases from V and 4 bases from J, with 27 bases between. CDR3 size: 19 residues. The CDR3 DNA follows: TGTGCCAGCAGCCGCGTTGGACAGGGAACGGGAGGCCATTACAATGAGCAGTTCTTC. This encodes CASSRVGQGTGGHYNEQFF. The variable domain in full, with the rest retrieved from reference TRBV11-1 and TRBJ2-1, is EAEVAQSPRYKITEKSQAVAFWCDPISGHATLYWYRQILGQGPELLVQFQDESVVDDSQLPKDRFSAERLKGVDSTLKIQPAELGDSAMYLCASSRVGQGTGGHYNEQFFGPGTRLTVL.

The chain combines TRBV29-1 with TRBJ2-3; the D gene is possibly TRBD2 (5 bases). V was trimmed by 4 bases and J by 2 bases, leaving 13 bases between them. Germline V CDR1 and CDR2: SQVTM, ANQGSEA. This CDR3 comprises 14 residues. As DNA, the CDR3 is TGCAGCGTTGGACCCGGACTGCACACAGATACGCAGTATTTT. Its translation: CSVGPGLHTDTQYF.

This clonotype has just a few counts. The chain combines TRBV20-1 with TRBJ2-3, with TRBD2 matching over 12 bases. CDR3 length: 17 residues. V lost 5 bases, J lost 7 bases, and 16 bases stayed unmatched. CDR1 is DFQATT and CDR2 is SNEGSKA in the germline V gene (reference sequence). The CDR3, as DNA: TGCAGTGCTCCGGGACTAGCGGGCCCACGTAGGATAAATACGCAGTATTTT. Its translation is CSAPGLAGPRRINTQYF.

The V gene is TRBV4-1, the J gene TRBJ2-6, with 8 nucleotides matching TRBD2. Germline trimming cut 0 bases from V and 4 bases from J; bases unmatched to any gene: 11. Germline CDR1 is MGHRA and CDR2 is YSYEKL. This CDR3 is 19 amino acids long. CDR3 DNA sequence: TGCGCCAGCAGCCAAGATCCGGCGGGGGGCAGAGGGGGGGCCAACGTCCTGACTTTC. Translated, it gives CASSQDPAGGRGGANVLTF.

This clonotype was seen many times. CDR3 protein: CASSLGQRDVSYTF. The CDR3 bases are TGCGCCAGCAGCTTGGGACAGCGAGACGTGAGCTACACCTTC. The chain has TRBV5-1 and TRBJ1-2; possibly TRBD1 for D (5 bases). V was pared by 0 bases and J by 9 bases, with 15 bases between. CDR1 SGHRS and CDR2 YFSETQ come from the germline V gene. The CDR3 contains 14 residues.

This clonotype showed up just a few times. The V gene is TRBV5-1, the J gene TRBJ2-3; tentatively, D is TRBD1 or TRBD2 (5 bases each). V was shortened by 4 bases and J by 2 bases, with 11 bases between the two germline ends. Germline V CDR1 and CDR2: SGHRS, YFSETQ. The CDR3 length is 14 residues. The CDR3 sequence is CASSTGTATDTQYF. CDR3 in DNA: TGCGCCAGCAGCACTGGGACGGCCACAGATACGCAGTATTTT.

The chain uses TRBV5-1 and TRBJ2-7; 10 bases map to TRBD2. Germline V lookup: CDR1 SGHRS, CDR2 YFSETQ. The junction had 9 bases not matched to a gene; V was cut back by 4 bases and J by 2 bases. The CDR3 has 16 residues. CDR3 nucleotide sequence: TGCGCCAGCAGCGGGGTCATTCTAGCGGGAGCCTACGAGCAGTACTTC. Its translation is CASSGVILAGAYEQYF.

This clonotype came up a few times. The chain employs TRBV5-1 and TRBJ2-1; 12 positions agree with TRBD2. Germline V gene data show CDR1 as SGHRS and CDR2 as YFSETQ. This CDR3 comprises 20 residues. Trimming took 1 base from V and 9 from J; bases not matched to a gene: 20. The CDR3 DNA is TGCGCCAGCAGCTTGAATTGGGCAGATCTAGCGGGAGGGCCAAAGGGTGAGCAGTTCTTC. This gives the protein CASSLNWADLAGGPKGEQFF. The variable domain in full, completed from reference TRBV5-1 and TRBJ2-1, reads KAGVTQTPRYLIKTRGQQVTLSCSPISGHRSVSWYQQTPGQGLQFLFEYFSETQRNKGNFPGRFSGRQFSNSRSEMNVSTLELGDSALYLCASSLNWADLAGGPKGEQFFGPGTRLTVL.

This clonotype was detected ten times or more. V and J are TRBV5-1 and TRBJ2-3; D might be TRBD2 (6 bases). The CDR3 extends over 15 amino acids. Germline lookup yields CDR1 SGHRS and CDR2 YFSETQ. V was trimmed by 2 bases and J by 0 bases, leaving 10 bases between them. In DNA form, the CDR3 reads TGCGCCAGCAGCTTCGGCGGAGGGAGCACAGATACGCAGTATTTT. It is translated as CASSFGGGSTDTQYF. The full variable domain, rest sourced from reference TRBV5-1 and TRBJ2-3, is KAGVTQTPRYLIKTRGQQVTLSCSPISGHRSVSWYQQTPGQGLQFLFEYFSETQRNKGNFPGRFSGRQFSNSRSEMNVSTLELGDSALYLCASSFGGGSTDTQYFGPGTRLTVL.